Following are 9 T cell receptor beta chains from one sample sequenced in a study of blood T cell repertoires in COVID-19. Sequencing used immunoSEQ multiplex PCR; TCRdb keeps in-frame clones, though not all of them. In the table there are 160,000 or so clones, about four fifths of which are singletons. The sample was peripheral blood. The receptors were sampled from a woman older than 75 with acute or convalescent COVID-19.

The J gene is TRBJ1-6, the V gene TRBV18, with 11 bases fitting TRBD1. The CDR3 extends over 15 amino acids. From germline, CDR1 is KGHSH and CDR2 LQKENI. V shed 6 bases and J 6 bases; nucleotides not matched to a gene: 4. The CDR3 here is CASSLGTGGNSPLHF. The CDR3 DNA follows: TGTGCCAGCTCCCTCGGGACAGGGGGTAATTCACCCCTCCACTTT.

The chain recombines TRBV18 with TRBJ2-1; D is ambiguous. Trimming took 0 bases from V and 0 from J, leaving 9 bases between them. Germline-derived CDR1 and CDR2 are KGHSH and LQKENI. This CDR3 is built from 16 residues. The CDR3 nucleotides are TGTGCCAGCTCACCACCGAGCCTTGGCTCCTACAATGAGCAGTTCTTC. Translated, it gives CASSPPSLGSYNEQFF.

The chain couples TRBV5-1 to TRBJ2-1; TRBD2 agrees at 13 bases. The germline CDR1 and CDR2 sequences are SGHRS and YFSETQ. Unmatched junction bases numbered 7, after V lost 4 bases and J lost 6 bases. The CDR3 is 16 residues long. This CDR3 reads CASSKTTSGRANEQFF. The CDR3 DNA is TGCGCCAGCAGCAAGACTACTAGCGGGAGGGCCAATGAGCAGTTCTTC.

The genes are TRBV5-1 and TRBJ2-5; TRBD2 aligns across 10 bases. Losses at the gene ends were 4 bases for V and 5 bases for J; bases not matched to a gene: 8. Looked up from germline, CDR1 is SGHRS and CDR2 is YFSETQ. The CDR3 has 15 amino acids. The DNA of the CDR3 is TGCGCCAGCAGCGTTCTAGCGGGAGTAGGGGAGACCCAGTACTTC. Its translation is CASSVLAGVGETQYF.

This clone was detected many times. The J gene is TRBJ2-7, the V gene TRBV6-5; D might be TRBD2 (6 bases). This CDR3 contains 11 residues. Per germline, CDR1 MNHEY and CDR2 SVGAGI. V dropped 8 bases and J dropped 7 bases, with 12 bases sitting between them. This CDR3 reads CASLEGGEQYF. The DNA of the CDR3 is TGTGCCAGCTTGGAGGGCGGGGAGCAGTACTTC.

V is TRBV27 and J is TRBJ1-2, with D tentatively TRBD1 (5 bases). V gave up 6 bases and J gave up 6 bases, with 17 bases separating them. CDR1 MNHEY and CDR2 SMNVEV come from the germline V gene (reference sequence). The CDR3 is made up of 14 amino acids. The CDR3 loop reads CASRGAGLVHGYTF. The CDR3 DNA follows: TGTGCCAGCAGAGGGGCAGGGTTGGTTCATGGCTACACCTTC.

The rearrangement uses TRBV30 and TRBJ2-3, with TRBD2 identical over 8 bases. CDR3 length: 13 amino acids. The V and J ends lost 2 bases and 5 bases, in that order; junction bases with no gene match: 3. Germline V gene sequence: CDR1 GTSNPN, CDR2 SVGIG (reference sequence). The CDR3 DNA reads as TGTGCCTGGAGTCCCCTAGCGGGAGATACGCAGTATTTT. Encoded protein: CAWSPLAGDTQYF.

For this clone: At one boundary the junction diverges from the germline segment, which might be a read error. The chain carries TRBV11-2 and TRBJ2-5; TRBD1 is a possible D gene (5 bases). Germline loops: CDR1 SGHAT, CDR2 FQNNGV. The length of the CDR3 is 13 residues. The CDR3 is CASSLDRAEAQYF. The CDR3 nucleotides are TGTGCCAGCAGCTTAGACAGGGCAGAGGCCCAGTACTTC.

This chain joins TRBV28 and TRBJ2-7; TRBD1 aligns across 8 bases. Germline V gene sequence: CDR1 MDHEN, CDR2 SYDVKM. The length of the CDR3 is 15 residues. With V trimmed by 6 bases and J by 1 base, 8 bases remained unmatched. The chain's CDR3 is CASSPQGAGSYEQYF. As DNA, the CDR3 is TGTGCCAGCAGCCCCCAGGGGGCTGGGTCCTACGAGCAGTACTTC. The complete variable domain, with remaining parts taken from reference TRBV28 and TRBJ2-7, reads DVKVTQSSRYLVKRTGEKVFLECVQDMDHENMFWYRQDPGLGLRLIYFSYDVKMKEKGDIPEGYSVSREKKERFSLILESASTNQTSMYLCASSPQGAGSYEQYFGPGTRLTVT.